These 27 T cell receptor beta chains originate from one sample sequenced in a study of beta chain features in type 1 diabetes. General study results and limits: There was a moderate but significant shortening of TCRB CDR3s in all four CD4+ subsets of Type 1 diabetes patients.

No antigen has been identified for these receptors. Reverse transcribing all isolated RNA meant expressed TCRB transcripts were sequenced. Sequencing used immunoSEQ multiplex PCR; TCRdb keeps in-frame clones, though not all of them. The table records about 150,000 clones, approximately 10% of them present only once. The sample comprised central memory CD4+ T cells from blood. The receptors originated from a man aged 25 to 40 with type 1 diabetes.

CDR3 bases: TGTGCCAGCCGACCGGGACAGGAGTACAATGAGCAGTTCTTC. Amino acids: CASRPGQEYNEQFF. J is TRBJ2-1 and V is TRBV19, with 8 bases lining up with TRBD1. The CDR3 runs to 14 residues. V dropped 9 bases and J dropped 4; count of bases not matched to a gene: 8. The V gene's germline CDR1 is LNHDA and CDR2 SQIVND (reference sequence).

There are a few counts of this clone. V gene TRBV9 combines with J gene TRBJ2-3; D gene unclear. The CDR3 covers 13 residues. The V end was cut by 2 bases, the J end by 6 bases, with 10 bases between. Looked up from germline, CDR1 is SGDLS and CDR2 is YYNGEE. The CDR3 sequence is CASSVSPTDTQYF. CDR3 sequence (DNA): TGTGCCAGCAGCGTCTCCCCTACCGATACGCAGTATTTT. Full variable domain (remainder filled in from reference TRBV9 and TRBJ2-3): DSGVTQTPKHLITATGQRVTLRCSPRSGDLSVYWYQQSLDQGLQFLIQYYNGEERAKGNILERFSAQQFPDLHSELNLSSLELGDSALYFCASSVSPTDTQYFGPGTRLTVL.

This clone has a handful of counts. This rearrangement joins TRBV5-1 to TRBJ2-5; 7 bases are shared with TRBD2. With 4 bases clipped from V and 2 bases from J, the junction kept 5 bases outside the gene matches. Germline-derived CDR1 and CDR2 are SGHRS and YFSETQ. The CDR3 has 14 residues. The CDR3 DNA sequence: TGCGCCAGCAGCAGAGGACTAGAACAAGAGACCCAGTACTTC. Translation gives CASSRGLEQETQYF.

This clone was detected a few times. This chain joins TRBV28 and TRBJ2-4; 9 nucleotides align to TRBD2. This CDR3 has 14 amino acids. V trimming: 6 bases; J trimming: 9 bases; junction bases outside the gene matches: 9. Germline CDR1 reads MDHEN; CDR2 reads SYDVKM. For the CDR3, the DNA is TGTGCCAGCAGCCTTAGCGGGAGTCTAGGCATTCAGTACTTC. Its translation: CASSLSGSLGIQYF.

V and J are TRBV27 and TRBJ2-2; the D gene is possibly TRBD1 (6 bases). V lost 5 bases to trimming and J lost 0 bases, with 10 bases between them. CDR1 and CDR2 (germline): MNHEY, SMNVEV (reference sequence). CDR3 length equals 15 residues. CDR3 sequence reads: CASSRTGSNTGELFF. The CDR3 DNA is TGTGCCAGCAGTCGAACAGGGTCGAACACCGGGGAGCTGTTTTTT.

This clone was picked up a small number of times. V gene TRBV5-4 combines with J gene TRBJ1-3; D remains unclear. Germline CDR1 reads SGHNT; CDR2 reads YYREEE (reference sequence). CDR3 length: 17 residues. Trimming took off 0 bases at V and 0 bases at J, with 13 bases between the two ends. The CDR3 nucleotides are TGTGCCAGCAGCTTGGCCGGAGGCAGGAGCTCTGGAAACACCATATATTTT. Residues: CASSLAGGRSSGNTIYF.

This chain joins TRBV11-2 and TRBJ1-2; TRBD1 matches 7 bases. CDR1 and CDR2 from the germline V gene are SGHAT and FQNNGV. The V and J ends lost 5 bases and 7 bases, in that order; junction bases with no gene match: 10. The CDR3 is 14 amino acids. The CDR3 here is CASSPRQGVRGYTF. CDR3 sequence (DNA): TGTGCCAGCAGCCCTCGACAGGGCGTCCGTGGCTACACCTTC.

The genes are TRBV9 and TRBJ2-7; a possible D gene is TRBD2 (5 bases). The V gene lost 0 bases and the J gene lost 4 bases, with 11 bases spanning the gap. Per the germline V gene, CDR1 is SGDLS and CDR2 is YYNGEE. There are 14 residues in the CDR3. CDR3 bases: TGTGCCAGCAGCGTAGCGGAACTAGGGTACGAGCAGTACTTC. Translating gives CASSVAELGYEQYF.

The rearrangement links TRBV5-1 to TRBJ2-3; TRBD2 matches at 11 bases. This CDR3 is 16 amino acids long. V shed 0 bases, J shed 3 bases, and the junction held 3 bases outside the gene matches. From germline, CDR1 is SGHRS and CDR2 YFSETQ. DNA of the CDR3: TGCGCCAGCAGCTTGGGGGCTAGCGGGAGGACAGATACGCAGTATTTT. Translation gives CASSLGASGRTDTQYF.

A few counts support this clone. V and J are TRBV11-3 and TRBJ2-1, with 8 bases aligning to TRBD1. The junction had 7 bases not matched to a gene; V was cut back by 3 bases and J by 9 bases. This CDR3 has 14 amino acids. Looked up from germline, CDR1 is SGHNT and CDR2 is YENEEA. This CDR3 reads CASSFGRGHVEQFF. DNA for the CDR3: TGTGCCAGCAGCTTTGGCAGGGGGCACGTTGAGCAGTTCTTC.

The chain recombines TRBV15 with TRBJ1-5; 7 nucleotides agree with TRBD1. Germline CDR1 is LNHNV and CDR2 is YYDKDF (reference sequence). J lost 7 bases, V lost 4 bases, and 13 bases had no gene match. This CDR3 is built from 16 residues. CDR3 nucleotide sequence: TGTGCCACCAGCAATGTACAGGGGTATGAAGAGCAGCCCCAGCATTTT. It codes for CATSNVQGYEEQPQHF.

CDR3 residues: CASSPGTGYIAQYF. The CDR3 DNA follows: TGTGCCAGCAGCCCCGGGACTGGATACATTGCGCAGTATTTT. The chain carries TRBV7-2 and TRBJ2-3; D perhaps matches TRBD2 (6 bases). The V end was cut by 5 bases, the J end by 10 bases, with 19 bases between. CDR3 length: 14 residues. Germline CDR1 and CDR2: SGHTA and FQGNSA.

This clone occurred a few times. V and J are TRBV12-2 and TRBJ2-7; TRBD2 is the table's D call and was not checked against the DNA. TRBV12-2 is a pseudogene. The CDR3 is 15 amino acids. The CDR3 sequence is CASRLVEREPQEQYF. The CDR3, as DNA: TGTGCAAGTCGCTTAGTCGAACGGGAGCCTCAGGAGCAGTACTTC.

The V and J genes are TRBV2 and TRBJ2-7, with a possible D match to TRBD2 (5 bases). V lost 8 bases to trimming and J lost 6 bases, with 11 bases between them. Germline V gives CDR1 SNHLY, CDR2 FYNNEI. The CDR3 extends over 11 amino acids. The DNA for the CDR3 is TGTGCCAGCTTCGGGATCCTCGAGCAGTACTTC. Residues: CASFGILEQYF.

In its sample, this clone was seen a few times. The chain couples TRBV29-1 to TRBJ2-1, with D possibly being TRBD1 (5 bases). The germline CDR1 and CDR2 sequences are SQVTM and ANQGSEA. With 6 bases removed from V and 0 bases from J, the gap between germline ends came to 15 bases. The CDR3 extends over 15 amino acids. The CDR3 DNA follows: TGCAGCGTAACAGGCACTAAAAGCTCCTACAATGAGCAGTTCTTC. Translation: CSVTGTKSSYNEQFF.

This clone was counted only a few times. The chain is built from TRBV7-2 and TRBJ2-3, with a possible D match to TRBD2 (6 bases). Trimming pared 0 bases from V and 6 bases from J, leaving 13 bases between. CDR1 and CDR2 (germline): SGHTA, FQGNSA. The CDR3 has 15 residues. Written as DNA, the CDR3 is TGTGCCAGCAGCTTAGCGGGAGGCCCCGGGGATACGCAGTATTTT. Residues: CASSLAGGPGDTQYF.

This chain uses TRBV7-9 with TRBJ2-5; D might be TRBD2 (6 bases). CDR3 length: 17 residues. Trimming removed 2 bases at V and 2 bases at J, with 18 bases between. Germline lookup yields CDR1 SEHNR and CDR2 FQNEAQ (reference sequence). In DNA form, the CDR3 reads TGTGCCAGCAGCTTAAGGCCGCGGGGCAGTTATCAAGAGACCCAGTACTTC. Its translation: CASSLRPRGSYQETQYF.

This rearrangement joins TRBV19 to TRBJ2-3, with D perhaps matching TRBD2 (5 bases). The CDR3 totals 13 residues. The germline V and J ends were trimmed by 7 bases and 1 base, with 9 bases remaining between them. From germline, CDR1 is LNHDA and CDR2 SQIVND (reference sequence). The CDR3 sequence: CASNSGGTDTQYF. The CDR3, as DNA: TGTGCCAGTAACAGCGGAGGCACAGATACGCAGTATTTT.

The V and J genes are TRBV5-1 and TRBJ2-5; perhaps TRBD1 as D (7 bases). The CDR3 runs to 14 residues. V was cut by 2 bases and J by 2 bases, with 10 bases left in between. The germline gives CDR1 SGHRS, CDR2 YFSETQ. The CDR3 DNA follows: TGCGCCAGCAGCTTTCCAGGGGGGCAAGAGACCCAGTACTTC. It codes for CASSFPGGQETQYF.

The V call is TRBV30, the J call TRBJ2-2; D is unclear. V lost 7 bases and J lost 0, with 12 bases in between. This CDR3 spans 14 amino acids. In germline, CDR1 is GTSNPN, CDR2 SVGIG (reference sequence). This chain's CDR3 is CAFSGGANTGELFF. The CDR3 coding sequence is TGTGCCTTCAGTGGCGGCGCGAACACCGGGGAGCTGTTTTTT.

This clone was picked up a small number of times. J is TRBJ2-2 and V is TRBV5-4; 12 positions match TRBD2. This CDR3 is built from 17 residues. Trimming removed 4 bases from V and 0 bases from J; junction bases left unmatched: 4. The germline CDR1 and CDR2 sequences are SGHNT and YYREEE (reference sequence). The chain's CDR3 is CASSLPSGGANTGELFF. In nucleotides, the CDR3 is TGTGCCAGCAGCCTACCTAGCGGGGGGGCGAACACCGGGGAGCTGTTTTTT.

V and J are TRBV19 and TRBJ1-2; 8 nucleotides match TRBD1. Germline V gene sequence: CDR1 LNHDA, CDR2 SQIVND (reference sequence). CDR3 size: 15 residues. The J segment lost 6 bases and the V segment lost 6 bases, leaving 12 bases of the junction unmatched. DNA for the CDR3: TGTGCCAGTAGAGGACAGGGAATTCATCGGGATGGCTACACCTTC. Protein: CASRGQGIHRDGYTF.

The CDR3 loop reads CASSQDLGGSNQPQHF. The DNA of the CDR3 is TGCGCCAGCAGCCAAGACTTGGGGGGAAGCAATCAGCCCCAGCATTTT. The chain has TRBV4-3 and TRBJ1-5, with a weak D call TRBD1 (5 bases). The CDR3 has 16 residues. CDR1 and CDR2 (germline): LGHNA, YSLEER. Between the trimmed V and J ends, which lost 0 bases and 1 base, there was a span of 10 bases.

The chain couples TRBV18 to TRBJ2-3; 11 bases line up with TRBD1. The germline V gene has CDR1 KGHSH and CDR2 LQKENI. The CDR3 has 15 residues. The V segment lost 4 bases and the J segment 3 bases; nucleotides outside the gene matches: 3. The CDR3 coding sequence is TGTGCCAGCTCACTCGGGACAGGGGGAACAGATACGCAGTATTTT. Translation gives CASSLGTGGTDTQYF.

This clone appeared a few times. This chain uses TRBV7-2 with TRBJ1-5; TRBD1 matches at 10 bases. CDR1 is SGHTA and CDR2 is FQGNSA in the germline V gene. V trimming: 4 bases; J trimming: 5 bases; junction bases outside the gene matches: 2. The CDR3 length is 14 residues. The CDR3 DNA is TGTGCCAGCAGCTCCGGACAGGGGGATCAGCCCCAGCATTTT. Its protein product is CASSSGQGDQPQHF.

This chain joins TRBV7-9 and TRBJ1-2, with a weak D call TRBD1 (6 bases). CDR3 length: 13 amino acids. Germline V gives CDR1 SEHNR, CDR2 FQNEAQ (reference sequence). The germline V and J ends were trimmed by 3 bases and 8 bases, with 13 bases remaining between them. The DNA of the CDR3 is TGTGCCAGCAGCTTGGGGGCGAGCGGCGGCTACACCTTC. This gives the protein CASSLGASGGYTF. The variable domain in full, with the rest retrieved from reference TRBV7-9 and TRBJ1-2, is DTGVSQNPRHKITKRGQNVTFRCDPISEHNRLYWYRQTLGQGPEFLTYFQNEAQLEKSRLLSDRFSAERPKGSFSTLEIQRTEQGDSAMYLCASSLGASGGYTFGSGTRLTVV.

This clone appeared a few times. The V gene is TRBV11-1, the J gene TRBJ2-3; 8 bases map to TRBD2. This CDR3 is 15 amino acids long. Germline CDR1 SGHAT, CDR2 FQDESV (reference sequence). Germline trimming cut 4 bases from V and 1 base from J; bases unmatched to any gene: 4. Here the CDR3 reads CASSSQAGGTDTQYF. The CDR3 nucleotides are TGTGCCAGCAGCTCGCAAGCGGGAGGCACAGATACGCAGTATTTT.